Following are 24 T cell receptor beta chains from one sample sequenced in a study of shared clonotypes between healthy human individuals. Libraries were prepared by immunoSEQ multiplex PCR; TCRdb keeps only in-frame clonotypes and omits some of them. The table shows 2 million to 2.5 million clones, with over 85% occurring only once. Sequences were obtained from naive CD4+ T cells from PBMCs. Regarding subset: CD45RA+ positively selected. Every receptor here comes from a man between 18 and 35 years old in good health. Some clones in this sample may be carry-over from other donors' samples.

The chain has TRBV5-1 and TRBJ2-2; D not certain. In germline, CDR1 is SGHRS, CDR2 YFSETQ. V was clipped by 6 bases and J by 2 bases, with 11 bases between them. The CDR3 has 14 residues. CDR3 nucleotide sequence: TGCGCCAGCACGGCGGACCTTAACACCGGGGAGCTGTTTTTT. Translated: CASTADLNTGELFF.

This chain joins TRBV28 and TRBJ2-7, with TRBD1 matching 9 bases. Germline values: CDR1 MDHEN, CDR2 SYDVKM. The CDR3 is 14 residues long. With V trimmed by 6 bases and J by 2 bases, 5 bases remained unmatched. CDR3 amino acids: CASSWGQGTYEQYF. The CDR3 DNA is TGTGCCAGCAGCTGGGGACAGGGAACCTACGAGCAGTACTTC.

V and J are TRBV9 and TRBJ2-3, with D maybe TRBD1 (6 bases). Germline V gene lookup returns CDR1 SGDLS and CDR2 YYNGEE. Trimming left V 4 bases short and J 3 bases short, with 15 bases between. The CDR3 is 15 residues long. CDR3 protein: CASSPYSGQTDTQYF. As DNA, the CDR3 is TGTGCCAGCAGCCCATATTCCGGACAGACAGATACGCAGTATTTT. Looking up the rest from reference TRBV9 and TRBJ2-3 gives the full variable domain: DSGVTQTPKHLITATGQRVTLRCSPRSGDLSVYWYQQSLDQGLQFLIQYYNGEERAKGNILERFSAQQFPDLHSELNLSSLELGDSALYFCASSPYSGQTDTQYFGPGTRLTVL.

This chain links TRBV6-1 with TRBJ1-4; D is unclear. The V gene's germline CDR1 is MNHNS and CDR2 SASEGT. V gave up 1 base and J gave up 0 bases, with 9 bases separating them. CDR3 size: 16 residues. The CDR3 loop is CASSEVPGTTNEKLFF. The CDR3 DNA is TGTGCCAGCAGTGAAGTTCCGGGGACAACTAATGAAAAACTGTTTTTT.

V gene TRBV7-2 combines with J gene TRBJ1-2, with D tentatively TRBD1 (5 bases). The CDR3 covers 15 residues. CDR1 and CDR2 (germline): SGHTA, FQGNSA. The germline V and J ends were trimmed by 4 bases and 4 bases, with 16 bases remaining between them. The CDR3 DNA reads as TGTGCCAGCAGCTCTGAGACAGACAGTGCCTATGGCTACACCTTC. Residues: CASSSETDSAYGYTF.

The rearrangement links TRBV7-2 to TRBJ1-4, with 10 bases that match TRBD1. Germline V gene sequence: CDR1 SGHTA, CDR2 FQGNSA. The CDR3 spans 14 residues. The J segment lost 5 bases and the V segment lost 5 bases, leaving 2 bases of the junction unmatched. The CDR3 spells CASSRGQGNEKLFF. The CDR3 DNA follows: TGTGCCAGCAGCCGGGGACAGGGGAATGAAAAACTGTTTTTT.

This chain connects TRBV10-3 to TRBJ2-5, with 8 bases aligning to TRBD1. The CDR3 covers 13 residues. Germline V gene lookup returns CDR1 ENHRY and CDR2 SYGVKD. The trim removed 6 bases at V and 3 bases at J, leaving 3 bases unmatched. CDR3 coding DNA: TGTGCCATCAGGGCGGGACAGGAAGAGACCCAGTACTTC. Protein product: CAIRAGQEETQYF.

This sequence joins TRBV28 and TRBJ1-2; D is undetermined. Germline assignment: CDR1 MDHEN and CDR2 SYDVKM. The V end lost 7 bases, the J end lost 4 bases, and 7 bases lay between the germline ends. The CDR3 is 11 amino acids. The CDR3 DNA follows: TGTGCCAGCACGGGCATCTATGGCTACACCTTC. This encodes CASTGIYGYTF.

As DNA, the CDR3 is TGTGCCAGCTCACCGATACCAACTAATGAAAAACTGTTTTTT. This encodes CASSPIPTNEKLFF. The V and J genes are TRBV18 and TRBJ1-4; D gene ambiguous. Germline V gene sequence: CDR1 KGHSH, CDR2 LQKENI. The V end was cut by 3 bases, the J end by 0 bases, with 5 bases between. CDR3 length: 14 amino acids.

The CDR3 reads CASSFRGRAFYEQYF. DNA for the CDR3: TGTGCCAGCAGTTTTCGCGGGAGGGCCTTCTACGAGCAGTACTTC. V is TRBV28 and J is TRBJ2-7, with TRBD2 matching 9 bases. The CDR3 consists of 15 residues. Per the germline V gene, CDR1 is MDHEN and CDR2 is SYDVKM. With V trimmed by 3 bases and J by 3 bases, 6 bases remained unmatched.

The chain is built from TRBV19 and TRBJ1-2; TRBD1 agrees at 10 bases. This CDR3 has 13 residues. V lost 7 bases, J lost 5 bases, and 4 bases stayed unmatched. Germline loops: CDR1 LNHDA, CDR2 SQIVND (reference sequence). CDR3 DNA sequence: TGTGCCAGTATTGCGGGACAGGGGTATGGCTACACCTTC. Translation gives CASIAGQGYGYTF.

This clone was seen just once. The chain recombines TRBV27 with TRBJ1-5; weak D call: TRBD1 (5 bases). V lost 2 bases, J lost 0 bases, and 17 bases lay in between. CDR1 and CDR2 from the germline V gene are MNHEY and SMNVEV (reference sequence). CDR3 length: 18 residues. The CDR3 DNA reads TGTGCCAGCAGTTTAAGGTCGGGGCAGTTTTATAGCAATCAGCCCCAGCATTTT. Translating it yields CASSLRSGQFYSNQPQHF.

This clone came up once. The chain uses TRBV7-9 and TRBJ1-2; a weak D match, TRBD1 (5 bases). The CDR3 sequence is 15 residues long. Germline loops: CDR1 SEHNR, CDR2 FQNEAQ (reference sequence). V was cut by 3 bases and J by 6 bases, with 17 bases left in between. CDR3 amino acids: CASSLGRGSGDGYTF. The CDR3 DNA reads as TGTGCCAGCAGCTTGGGAAGGGGCAGCGGGGATGGCTACACCTTC.

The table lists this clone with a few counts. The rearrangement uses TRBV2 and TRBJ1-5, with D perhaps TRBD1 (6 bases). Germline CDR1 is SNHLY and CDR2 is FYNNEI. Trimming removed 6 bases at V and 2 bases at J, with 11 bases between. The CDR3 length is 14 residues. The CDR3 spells CASRREGGNQPQHF. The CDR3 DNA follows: TGTGCCAGCAGAAGAGAGGGGGGCAATCAGCCCCAGCATTTT.

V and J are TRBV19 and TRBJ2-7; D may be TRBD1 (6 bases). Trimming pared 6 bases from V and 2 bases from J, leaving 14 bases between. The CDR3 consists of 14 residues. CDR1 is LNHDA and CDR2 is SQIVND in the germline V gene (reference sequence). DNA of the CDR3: TGTGCCAGTAGCCAGGGGAATTTCCCCTACGAGCAGTACTTC. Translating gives CASSQGNFPYEQYF. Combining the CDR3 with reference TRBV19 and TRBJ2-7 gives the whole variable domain DGGITQSPKYLFRKEGQNVTLSCEQNLNHDAMYWYRQDPGQGLRLIYYSQIVNDFQKGDIAEGYSVSREKKESFPLTVTSAQKNPTAFYLCASSQGNFPYEQYFGPGTRLTVT.

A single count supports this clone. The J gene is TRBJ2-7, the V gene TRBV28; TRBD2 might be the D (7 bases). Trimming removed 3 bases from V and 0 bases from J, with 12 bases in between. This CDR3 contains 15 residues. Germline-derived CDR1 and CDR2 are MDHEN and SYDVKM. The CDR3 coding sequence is TGTGCCAGCAGTTTTGGGGGGGCTCTCTCCTACGAGCAGTACTTC. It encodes CASSFGGALSYEQYF. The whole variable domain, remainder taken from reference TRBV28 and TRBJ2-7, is DVKVTQSSRYLVKRTGEKVFLECVQDMDHENMFWYRQDPGLGLRLIYFSYDVKMKEKGDIPEGYSVSREKKERFSLILESASTNQTSMYLCASSFGGALSYEQYFGPGTRLTVT.

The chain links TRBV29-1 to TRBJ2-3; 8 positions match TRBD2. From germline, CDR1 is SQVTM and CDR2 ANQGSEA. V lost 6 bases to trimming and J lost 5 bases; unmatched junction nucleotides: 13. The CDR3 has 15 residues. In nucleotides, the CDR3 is TGCAGCGTCCGCCCTGGGGCGGGAGGAGGAGATACGCAGTATTTT. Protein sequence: CSVRPGAGGGDTQYF.

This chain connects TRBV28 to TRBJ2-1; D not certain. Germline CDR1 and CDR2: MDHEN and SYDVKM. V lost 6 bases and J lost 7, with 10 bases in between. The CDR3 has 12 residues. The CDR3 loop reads CASRRQRNEQFF. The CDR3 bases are TGTGCCAGCAGGCGGCAGAGAAATGAGCAGTTCTTC.

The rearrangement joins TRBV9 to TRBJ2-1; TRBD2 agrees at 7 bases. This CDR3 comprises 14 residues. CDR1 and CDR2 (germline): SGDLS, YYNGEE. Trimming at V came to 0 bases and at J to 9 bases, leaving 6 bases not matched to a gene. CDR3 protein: CASSVAGGIAEQFF. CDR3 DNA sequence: TGTGCCAGCAGCGTAGCGGGAGGTATAGCTGAGCAGTTCTTC.

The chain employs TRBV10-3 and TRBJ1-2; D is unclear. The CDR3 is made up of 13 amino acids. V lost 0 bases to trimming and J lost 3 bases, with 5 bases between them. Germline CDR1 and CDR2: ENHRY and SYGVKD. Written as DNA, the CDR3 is TGTGCCATCAGTGAGTCTAGGGACTATGGCTACACCTTC. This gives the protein CAISESRDYGYTF.

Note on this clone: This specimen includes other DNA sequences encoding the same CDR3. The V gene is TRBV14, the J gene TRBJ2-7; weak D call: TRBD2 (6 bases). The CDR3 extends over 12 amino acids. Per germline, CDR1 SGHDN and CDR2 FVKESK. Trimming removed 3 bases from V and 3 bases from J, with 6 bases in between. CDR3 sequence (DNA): TGTGCCAGCAGCCAGGAGGGCTACGAGCAGTACTTC. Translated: CASSQEGYEQYF.

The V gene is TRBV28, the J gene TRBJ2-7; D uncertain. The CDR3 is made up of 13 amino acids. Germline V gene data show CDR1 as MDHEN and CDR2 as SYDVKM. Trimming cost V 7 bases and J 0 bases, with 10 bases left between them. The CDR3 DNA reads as TGTGCCAGCACCAAGGGCAGCTCCTACGAGCAGTACTTC. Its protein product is CASTKGSSYEQYF.

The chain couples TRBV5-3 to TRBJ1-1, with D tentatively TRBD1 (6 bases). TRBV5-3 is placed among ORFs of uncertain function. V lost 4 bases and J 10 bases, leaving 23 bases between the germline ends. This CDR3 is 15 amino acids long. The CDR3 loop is CARSMRGTYGAVAFF. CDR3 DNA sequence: TGTGCCAGAAGCATGAGGGGGACGTACGGGGCGGTAGCTTTCTTT.

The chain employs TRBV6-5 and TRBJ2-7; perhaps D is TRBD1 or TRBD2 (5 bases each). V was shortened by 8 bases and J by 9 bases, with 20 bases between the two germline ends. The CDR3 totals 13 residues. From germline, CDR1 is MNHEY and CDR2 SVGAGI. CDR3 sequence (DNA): TGTGCCAGCCTCAGGGCAGGGAGCTCGGGGCAGTACTTC. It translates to CASLRAGSSGQYF.